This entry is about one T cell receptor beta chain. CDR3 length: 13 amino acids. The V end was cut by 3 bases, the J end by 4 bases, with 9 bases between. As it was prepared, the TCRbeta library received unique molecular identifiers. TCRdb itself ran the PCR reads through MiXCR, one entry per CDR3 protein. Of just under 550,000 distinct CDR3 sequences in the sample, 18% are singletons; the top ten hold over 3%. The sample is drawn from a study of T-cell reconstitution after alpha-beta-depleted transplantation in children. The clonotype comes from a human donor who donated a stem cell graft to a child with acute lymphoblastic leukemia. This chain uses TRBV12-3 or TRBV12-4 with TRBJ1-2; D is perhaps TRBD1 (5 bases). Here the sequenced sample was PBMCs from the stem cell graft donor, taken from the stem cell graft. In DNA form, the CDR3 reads TGTGCCAGCAGTTTTTCAGGGCTCTATGGCTACACCTTC. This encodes CASSFSGLYGYTF.